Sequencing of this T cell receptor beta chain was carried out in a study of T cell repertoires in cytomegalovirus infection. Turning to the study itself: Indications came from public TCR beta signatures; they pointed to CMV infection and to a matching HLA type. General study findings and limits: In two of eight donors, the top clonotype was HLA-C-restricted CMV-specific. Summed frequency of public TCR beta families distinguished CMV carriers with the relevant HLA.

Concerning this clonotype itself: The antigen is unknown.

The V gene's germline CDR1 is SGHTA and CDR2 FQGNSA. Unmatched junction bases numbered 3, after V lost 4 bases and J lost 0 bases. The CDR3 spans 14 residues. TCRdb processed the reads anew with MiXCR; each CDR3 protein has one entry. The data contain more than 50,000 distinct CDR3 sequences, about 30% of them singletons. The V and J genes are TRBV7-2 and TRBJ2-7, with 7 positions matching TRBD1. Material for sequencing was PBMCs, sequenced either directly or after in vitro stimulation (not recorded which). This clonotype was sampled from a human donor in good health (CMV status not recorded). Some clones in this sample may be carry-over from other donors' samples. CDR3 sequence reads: CASSSGTVSYEQYF. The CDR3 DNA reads TGTGCCAGCAGCTCCGGGACAGTCTCCTACGAGCAGTACTTC.